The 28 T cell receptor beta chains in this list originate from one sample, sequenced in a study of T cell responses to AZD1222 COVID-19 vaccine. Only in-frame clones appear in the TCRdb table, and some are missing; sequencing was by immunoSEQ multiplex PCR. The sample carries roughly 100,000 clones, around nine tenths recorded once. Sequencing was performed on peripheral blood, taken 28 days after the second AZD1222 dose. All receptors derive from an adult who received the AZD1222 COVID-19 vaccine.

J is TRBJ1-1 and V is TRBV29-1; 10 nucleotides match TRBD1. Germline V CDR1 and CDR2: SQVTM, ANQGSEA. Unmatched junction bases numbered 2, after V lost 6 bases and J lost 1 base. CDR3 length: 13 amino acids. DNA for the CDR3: TGCAGCGTAGGGGACAGGGGGAACACTGAAGCTTTCTTT. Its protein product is CSVGDRGNTEAFF.

The CDR3 DNA sequence: TGTGCCACCCGACGAGGTACAGATACGCAGTATTTT. Its protein is CATRRGTDTQYF. The chain has TRBV18 and TRBJ2-3; no clear D. With 10 bases removed from V and 3 bases from J, the gap between germline ends came to 11 bases. The germline gives CDR1 KGHSH, CDR2 LQKENI. CDR3 length: 12 amino acids.

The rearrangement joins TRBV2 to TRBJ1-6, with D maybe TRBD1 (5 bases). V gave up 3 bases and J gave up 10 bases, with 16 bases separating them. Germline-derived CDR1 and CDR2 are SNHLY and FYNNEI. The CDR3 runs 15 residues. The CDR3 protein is CASSEGRAVGSPLHF. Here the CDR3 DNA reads TGTGCCAGCAGTGAGGGCAGGGCAGTAGGGTCACCCCTCCACTTT.

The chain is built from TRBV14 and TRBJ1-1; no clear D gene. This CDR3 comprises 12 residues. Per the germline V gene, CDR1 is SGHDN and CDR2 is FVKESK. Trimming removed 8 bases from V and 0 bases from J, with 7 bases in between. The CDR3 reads CASRGMNTEAFF. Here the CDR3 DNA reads TGTGCCAGCCGGGGTATGAACACTGAAGCTTTCTTT.

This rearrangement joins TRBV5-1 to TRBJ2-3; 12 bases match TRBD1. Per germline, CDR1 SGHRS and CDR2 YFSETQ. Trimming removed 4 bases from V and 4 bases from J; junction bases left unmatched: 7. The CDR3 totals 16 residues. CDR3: CASSPGTGGRPDTQYF. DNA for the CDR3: TGCGCCAGCAGCCCAGGGACAGGGGGCCGCCCAGATACGCAGTATTTT. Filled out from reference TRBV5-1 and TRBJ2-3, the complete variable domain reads KAGVTQTPRYLIKTRGQQVTLSCSPISGHRSVSWYQQTPGQGLQFLFEYFSETQRNKGNFPGRFSGRQFSNSRSEMNVSTLELGDSALYLCASSPGTGGRPDTQYFGPGTRLTVL.

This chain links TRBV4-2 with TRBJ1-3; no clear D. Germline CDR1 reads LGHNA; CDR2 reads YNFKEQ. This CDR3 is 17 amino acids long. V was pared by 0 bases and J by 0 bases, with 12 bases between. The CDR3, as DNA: TGTGCCAGCAGCCAAGATTTGGCGTCCTACTCTGGAAACACCATATATTTT. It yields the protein CASSQDLASYSGNTIYF.

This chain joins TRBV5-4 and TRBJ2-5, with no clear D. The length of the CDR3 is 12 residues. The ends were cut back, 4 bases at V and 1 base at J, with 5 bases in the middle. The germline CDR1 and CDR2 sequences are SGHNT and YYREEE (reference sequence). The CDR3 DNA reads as TGTGCCAGCAGCCCCCTCCAAGAGACCCAGTACTTC. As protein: CASSPLQETQYF.

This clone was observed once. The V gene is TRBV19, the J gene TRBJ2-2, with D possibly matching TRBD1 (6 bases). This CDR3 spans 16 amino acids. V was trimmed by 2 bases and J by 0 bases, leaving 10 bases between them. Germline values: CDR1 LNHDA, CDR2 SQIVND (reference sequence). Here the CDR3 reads CASSINPGANTGELFF. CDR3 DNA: TGTGCCAGTAGTATAAACCCAGGGGCGAACACCGGGGAGCTGTTTTTT.

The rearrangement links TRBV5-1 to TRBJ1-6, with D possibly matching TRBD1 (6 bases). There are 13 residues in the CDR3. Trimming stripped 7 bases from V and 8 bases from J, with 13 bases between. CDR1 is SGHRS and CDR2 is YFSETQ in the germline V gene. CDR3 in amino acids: CASRTGFDSPLHF. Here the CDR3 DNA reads TGCGCCAGCCGAACAGGGTTTGATTCACCCCTCCACTTT.

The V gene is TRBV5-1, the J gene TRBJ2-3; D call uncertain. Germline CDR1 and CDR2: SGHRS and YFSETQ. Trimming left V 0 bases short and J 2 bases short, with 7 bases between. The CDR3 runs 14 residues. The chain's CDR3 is CASSLGRPTDTQYF. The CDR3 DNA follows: TGCGCCAGCAGCTTGGGGCGACCCACAGATACGCAGTATTTT.

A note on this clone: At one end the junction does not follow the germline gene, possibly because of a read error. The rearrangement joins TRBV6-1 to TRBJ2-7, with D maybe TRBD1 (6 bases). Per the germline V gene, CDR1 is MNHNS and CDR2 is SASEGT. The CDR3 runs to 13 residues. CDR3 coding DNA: TGTGCCAGCAGAGAAGGGGGAAAGAGCGAGCAGTACTTC. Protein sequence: CASREGGKSEQYF.

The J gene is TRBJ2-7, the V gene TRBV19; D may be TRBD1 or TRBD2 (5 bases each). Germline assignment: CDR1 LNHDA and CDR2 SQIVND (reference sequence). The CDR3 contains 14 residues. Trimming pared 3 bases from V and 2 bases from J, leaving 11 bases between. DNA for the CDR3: TGTGCCAGTAGTATGGGGCCGGGGACCTACGAGCAGTACTTC. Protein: CASSMGPGTYEQYF.

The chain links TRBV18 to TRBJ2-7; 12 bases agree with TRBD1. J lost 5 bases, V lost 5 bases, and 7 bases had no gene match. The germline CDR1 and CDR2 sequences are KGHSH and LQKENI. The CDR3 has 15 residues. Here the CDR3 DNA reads TGTGCCAGCTCAGGGACAGGGGGCGATCACAACGAGCAGTACTTC. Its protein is CASSGTGGDHNEQYF.

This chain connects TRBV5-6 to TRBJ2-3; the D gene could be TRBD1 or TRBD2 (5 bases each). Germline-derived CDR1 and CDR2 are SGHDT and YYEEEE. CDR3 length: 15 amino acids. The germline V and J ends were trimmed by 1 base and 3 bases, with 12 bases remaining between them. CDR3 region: CASSLYSGSTDTQYF. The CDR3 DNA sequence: TGTGCCAGCAGCTTGTATTCAGGGAGTACAGATACGCAGTATTTT.

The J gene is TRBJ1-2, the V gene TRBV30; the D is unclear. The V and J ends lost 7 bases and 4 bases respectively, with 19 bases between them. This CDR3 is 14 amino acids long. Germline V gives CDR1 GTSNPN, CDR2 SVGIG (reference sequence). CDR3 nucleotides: TGTGCCTTTTCCGGGCCGGCCCTTCTCTATGGCTACACCTTC. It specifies CAFSGPALLYGYTF.

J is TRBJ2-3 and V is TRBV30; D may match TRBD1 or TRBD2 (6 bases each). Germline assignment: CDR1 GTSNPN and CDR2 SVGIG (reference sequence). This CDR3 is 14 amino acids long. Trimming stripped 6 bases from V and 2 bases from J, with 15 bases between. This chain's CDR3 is CACGRGRLTDTQYF. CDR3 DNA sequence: TGTGCCTGTGGCCGGGGGCGCCTCACAGATACGCAGTATTTT.

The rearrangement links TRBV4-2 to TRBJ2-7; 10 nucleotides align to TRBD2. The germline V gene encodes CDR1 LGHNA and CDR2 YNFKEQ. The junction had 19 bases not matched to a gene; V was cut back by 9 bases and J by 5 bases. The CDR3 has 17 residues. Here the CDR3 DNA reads TGTGCCAGATTTCATTGGACTAGCGGCTTTAGTGGGGACGAGCAGTACTTC. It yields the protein CARFHWTSGFSGDEQYF.

The DNA for the CDR3 is TGTGCCAGCAGCAAAGCCTGGGACGGGACTTCTAACACCGGGGAGCTGTTTTTT. This encodes CASSKAWDGTSNTGELFF. The chain has TRBV21-1 and TRBJ2-2; the tabulated D call, TRBD2, remains unverified against the DNA. TRBV21-1 is described as a pseudogene. The CDR3 is 18 amino acids.

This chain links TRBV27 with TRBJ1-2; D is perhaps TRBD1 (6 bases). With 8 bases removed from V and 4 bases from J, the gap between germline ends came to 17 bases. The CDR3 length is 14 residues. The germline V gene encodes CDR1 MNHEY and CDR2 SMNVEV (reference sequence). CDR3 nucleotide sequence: TGTGCCAGCGGTTACAGGGAACCTGCCTATGGCTACACCTTC. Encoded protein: CASGYREPAYGYTF.

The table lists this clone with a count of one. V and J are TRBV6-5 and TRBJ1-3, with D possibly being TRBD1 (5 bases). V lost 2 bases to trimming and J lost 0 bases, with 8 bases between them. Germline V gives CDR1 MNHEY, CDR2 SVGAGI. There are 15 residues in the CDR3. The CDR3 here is CASSYGGYSGNTIYF. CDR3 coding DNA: TGTGCCAGCAGTTACGGGGGGTACTCTGGAAACACCATATATTTT.

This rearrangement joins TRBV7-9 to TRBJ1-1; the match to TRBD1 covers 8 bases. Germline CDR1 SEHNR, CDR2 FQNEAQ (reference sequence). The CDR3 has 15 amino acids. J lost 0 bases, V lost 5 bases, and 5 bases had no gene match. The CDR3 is CASSETGGLNTEAFF. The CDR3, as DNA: TGTGCCAGCAGCGAAACAGGGGGGCTGAACACTGAAGCTTTCTTT.

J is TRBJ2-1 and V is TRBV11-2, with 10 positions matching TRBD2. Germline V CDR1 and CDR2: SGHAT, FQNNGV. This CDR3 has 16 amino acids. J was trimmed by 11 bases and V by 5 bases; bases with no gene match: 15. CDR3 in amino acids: CASSPRGTSVGGKQFF. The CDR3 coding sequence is TGTGCCAGCAGCCCCCGGGGGACTAGCGTAGGGGGGAAGCAGTTCTTC. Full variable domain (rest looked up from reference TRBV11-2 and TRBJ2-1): EAGVAQSPRYKIIEKRQSVAFWCNPISGHATLYWYQQILGQGPKLLIQFQNNGVVDDSQLPKDRFSAERLKGVDSTLKIQPAKLEDSAVYLCASSPRGTSVGGKQFFGPGTRLTVL.

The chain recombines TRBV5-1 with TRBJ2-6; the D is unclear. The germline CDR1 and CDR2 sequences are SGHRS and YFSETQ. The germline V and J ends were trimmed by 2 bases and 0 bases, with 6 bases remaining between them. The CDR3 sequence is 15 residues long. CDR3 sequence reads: CASSFRSSGANVLTF. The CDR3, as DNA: TGCGCCAGCAGCTTCCGGAGCTCTGGGGCCAACGTCCTGACTTTC.

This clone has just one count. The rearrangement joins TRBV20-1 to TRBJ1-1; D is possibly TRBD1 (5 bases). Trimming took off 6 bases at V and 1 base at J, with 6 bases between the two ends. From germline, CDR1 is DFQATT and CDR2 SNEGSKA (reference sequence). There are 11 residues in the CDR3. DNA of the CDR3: TGCAGTGCCGACAGGAACACTGAAGCTTTCTTT. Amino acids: CSADRNTEAFF.

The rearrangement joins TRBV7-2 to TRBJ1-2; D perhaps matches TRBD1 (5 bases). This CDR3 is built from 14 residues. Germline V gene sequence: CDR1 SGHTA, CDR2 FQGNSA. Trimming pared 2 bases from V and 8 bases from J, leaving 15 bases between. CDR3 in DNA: TGTGCCAGCAGCTTACAGGGCGGAGATGGCGGCTACACCTTC. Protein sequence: CASSLQGGDGGYTF.

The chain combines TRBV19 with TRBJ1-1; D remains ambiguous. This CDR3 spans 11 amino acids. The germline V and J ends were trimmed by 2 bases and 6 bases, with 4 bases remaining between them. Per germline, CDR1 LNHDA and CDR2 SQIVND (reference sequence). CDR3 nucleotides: TGTGCCAGTAGTATACCAGCTGAAGCTTTCTTT. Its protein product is CASSIPAEAFF.

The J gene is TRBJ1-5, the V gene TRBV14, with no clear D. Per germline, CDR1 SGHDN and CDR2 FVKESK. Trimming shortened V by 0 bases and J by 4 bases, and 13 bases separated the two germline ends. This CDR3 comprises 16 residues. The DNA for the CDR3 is TGTGCCAGCAGCCAAGATCCGGGGAGGGCTAATCAGCCCCAGCATTTT. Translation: CASSQDPGRANQPQHF.

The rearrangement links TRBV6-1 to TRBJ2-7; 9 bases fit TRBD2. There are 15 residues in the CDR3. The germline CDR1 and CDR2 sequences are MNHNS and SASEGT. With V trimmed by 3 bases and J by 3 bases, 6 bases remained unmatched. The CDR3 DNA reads TGTGCCAGCAGTGATTTAGCGGGAGAAGGCTACGAGCAGTACTTC. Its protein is CASSDLAGEGYEQYF.